These T cell receptor beta chains were read from a single sample in a study of T cell repertoires in cytomegalovirus infection. The antigens for these receptors are not known. TCRdb reprocessed the reads with MiXCR, giving one entry per CDR3 protein. The table includes around 570,000 distinct CDR3 sequences, 40% detected once. Sequences were derived from cultured PBMCs, sampled from culture after CMV antigen stimulation. These receptors all come from a human donor in good health (CMV status not recorded). Some clones in this sample may be carry-over from other donors' samples. CDR3s include the opening cysteine and the closing phenylalanine or tryptophan. Fields, in order: D gene, J gene, V gene, clone size, CDR3 DNA, CDR3 protein. D genes are given only for firm matches. Clone size, where shown, is once, few, many, or a class for clones that have expanded.

d_call: NA; j_call: TRBJ2-3; v_call: TRBV9; clone_size: NA; cdr3_nt: TGTGCCAGCAGCGCCAATAAATACGATACGCAGTATTTT; cdr3_aa: CASSANKYDTQYF
d_call: TRBD2; j_call: TRBJ2-1; v_call: TRBV11-2; clone_size: NA; cdr3_nt: TGTGCCAGCAGCTTAGGAGGACTAGCGGCCTCCTACAATGAGCAGTTCTTC; cdr3_aa: CASSLGGLAASYNEQFF
d_call: TRBD2; j_call: TRBJ2-1; v_call: TRBV7-2; clone_size: NA; cdr3_nt: TGTGCCAGCAGCCGGGACTACCTGCCCCCCAATGAGCAGTTCTTC; cdr3_aa: CASSRDYLPPNEQFF
d_call: NA; j_call: TRBJ2-3; v_call: TRBV18; clone_size: NA; cdr3_nt: TGTGCCAGCTCACCACCAACGCAGGGTCAGACGCAGTATTTT; cdr3_aa: CASSPPTQGQTQYF
d_call: TRBD2; j_call: TRBJ2-7; v_call: TRBV6-2/TRBV6-3; clone_size: NA; cdr3_nt: TGTGCCAGCAATCCTTCCCCGGGACTAGCGATGGTCGAGCAGTACTTC; cdr3_aa: CASNPSPGLAMVEQYF
d_call: NA; j_call: TRBJ2-7; v_call: TRBV7-6; clone_size: few; cdr3_nt: TGTGCCAGCAGCTTAGGGGCGGGGACCTCCTACGAGCAGTACTTC; cdr3_aa: CASSLGAGTSYEQYF
d_call: NA; j_call: TRBJ2-1; v_call: TRBV7-2; clone_size: NA; cdr3_nt: TGTGCCAGCAGCCTAATCCGCGATACGCAGTTCTTC; cdr3_aa: CASSLIRDTQFF
d_call: TRBD1; j_call: TRBJ1-4; v_call: TRBV7-2; clone_size: few; cdr3_nt: TGTGCCAGCAGCGCCGGGACAGCCTCTGAGAAACTGTTTTTT; cdr3_aa: CASSAGTASEKLFF
d_call: NA; j_call: TRBJ1-1; v_call: TRBV5-6; clone_size: few; cdr3_nt: TGTGCCAGCAGATCCATTAACACTGAAGCTTTCTTT; cdr3_aa: CASRSINTEAFF
d_call: NA; j_call: TRBJ1-2; v_call: TRBV12-3/TRBV12-4; clone_size: NA; cdr3_nt: TGTGCCAGCAGTTTAGACAGGGCCACTAACTATGGCTACACCTTC; cdr3_aa: CASSLDRATNYGYTF
d_call: NA; j_call: TRBJ2-3; v_call: TRBV6-1; clone_size: few; cdr3_nt: TGTGCCAGCAGTGACTTCCTCTTCCCAGGAGGACTCGGGAATGGGGATACGCAGTATTTT; cdr3_aa: CASSDFLFPGGLGNGDTQYF
d_call: NA; j_call: TRBJ2-1; v_call: TRBV6-5; clone_size: NA; cdr3_nt: TGTGCCAGCAGTTACAGGGGGGGCCCGAATGAGCAGTTCTTC; cdr3_aa: CASSYRGGPNEQFF
d_call: TRBD2; j_call: TRBJ2-5; v_call: TRBV20-1; clone_size: NA; cdr3_nt: TGCACGAAGGGACTAGCGGAAGAGACCCAGTACTTC; cdr3_aa: CTKGLAEETQYF
d_call: NA; j_call: TRBJ2-5; v_call: TRBV7-2; clone_size: NA; cdr3_nt: TGTGCCAGCAGCCTAAGGACGGAAGAGACCCAGTACTTC; cdr3_aa: CASSLRTEETQYF
d_call: NA; j_call: TRBJ2-1; v_call: TRBV11-2; clone_size: NA; cdr3_nt: TGTGCCAGCAGCTGTTGTCCTGGTGAGCAGTTCTTC; cdr3_aa: CASSCCPGEQFF
d_call: TRBD2; j_call: TRBJ2-1; v_call: TRBV6-2/TRBV6-3; clone_size: few; cdr3_nt: TGTGCCAGCAGTGCCACGGGACTAGCGGTTTACAATGAGCAGTTCTTC; cdr3_aa: CASSATGLAVYNEQFF
d_call: TRBD1; j_call: TRBJ1-2; v_call: TRBV27; clone_size: NA; cdr3_nt: TGTGCCAGCGCAAGTTCCGGGACAGGGGGCCGAAGGCATGGCTACACCTTC; cdr3_aa: CASASSGTGGRRHGYTF
d_call: NA; j_call: TRBJ2-5; v_call: TRBV11-2; clone_size: NA; cdr3_nt: TGTGCCAGCAGCTCCTTCGGAGAGACCCAGTACTTC; cdr3_aa: CASSSFGETQYF
d_call: NA; j_call: TRBJ2-6; v_call: TRBV11-2; clone_size: few; cdr3_nt: TGTGCCAGCAGCCCAGAGGGGTTCACACTTCAAACTGGGGCCAACGTCCTGACTTTC; cdr3_aa: CASSPEGFTLQTGANVLTF
d_call: NA; j_call: TRBJ1-1; v_call: TRBV7-2; clone_size: few; cdr3_nt: TGTGCCAGCAGCTTAGACGGGAGGGGGATTGAAGCTTTCTTT; cdr3_aa: CASSLDGRGIEAFF
d_call: TRBD2; j_call: TRBJ2-1; v_call: TRBV5-6; clone_size: NA; cdr3_nt: TGTGCCAGCAGCCCTACCGGGAGCGGGGTCAATGAGCAGTTCTTC; cdr3_aa: CASSPTGSGVNEQFF
d_call: NA; j_call: TRBJ2-4; v_call: TRBV5-1; clone_size: NA; cdr3_nt: TGCGCCAGCAGCTTGATCACGGGAGAAAACATTCAGTACTTC; cdr3_aa: CASSLITGENIQYF
d_call: NA; j_call: TRBJ2-5; v_call: TRBV19; clone_size: NA; cdr3_nt: TGTGCCAGTAGTCAGGACTACCAAGAGACCCAGTACTTC; cdr3_aa: CASSQDYQETQYF